The count of the clone carrying this TCR beta chain is one. These data are taken from a study of blood T cell repertoires in COVID-19. Study at large: Acute-phase and convalescent COVID-19 samples originated in the United States, Italy and Spain. PBMCs, B-cell-depleted T cells, or T cells provided the cDNA or gDNA that made up the material.

Source study methods: Amplifying reference gene primers gave estimates of nucleated cell counts. Measured with immunoSEQ multiplex PCR; TCRdb has only the in-frame clones, and not every one. V, J and clone size derive from that table, while D and trimming were established from the DNA sequence. Among tens of thousands of clones, roughly 80% were seen once, and the ten largest hold roughly 9.8%. V was trimmed by 0 bases and J by 5 bases, leaving 13 bases between them. CDR3 length: 15 residues. Germline lookup yields CDR1 LGHNA and CDR2 YSLEER. The receptor comes from a human donor in a cohort sampled during active COVID-19. This chain uses TRBV4-3 with TRBJ1-1; D call uncertain. The sequencing sample was made of peripheral blood. The CDR3 DNA reads TGCGCCAGCAGCCAAGATCCAGCTATGACTACTGAAGCTTTCTTT. Its protein product is CASSQDPAMTTEAFF.